These 20 T cell receptor beta chains were sequenced from one sample in a study of blood T cell repertoires in COVID-19. TCRdb's table, derived via immunoSEQ multiplex PCR, lists solely in-frame clones and lacks some. The data contain 200,000 to 250,000 clones, 75% to 85% of them singletons. The sequenced sample consisted of PBMCs or T cells enriched from blood (not recorded which). These receptors all stem from a young man with acute COVID-19.

The V gene is TRBV25-1, the J gene TRBJ1-6; D unresolved. Germline-derived CDR1 and CDR2 are MGHDK and SYGVNS. The CDR3 is 14 residues long. The V end lost 2 bases, the J end lost 10 bases, and 12 bases lay between the germline ends. The CDR3 DNA is TGTGCCAGCAGTGAAACTCCGGAGTGGTCACCCCTCCACTTT. Translating it yields CASSETPEWSPLHF.

The chain employs TRBV14 and TRBJ2-5; tentative D call: TRBD2 (5 bases). The CDR3 totals 16 residues. The ends were cut back, 0 bases at V and 4 bases at J, with 15 bases in the middle. Germline assignment: CDR1 SGHDN and CDR2 FVKESK. The CDR3 DNA follows: TGTGCCAGCAGCCAAGATAGAGGGTCCCGGTCAGAGACCCAGTACTTC. Translation: CASSQDRGSRSETQYF.

The rearrangement uses TRBV9 and TRBJ1-2; tentatively, D is TRBD1 (6 bases). The CDR3 is 13 residues long. Per the germline V gene, CDR1 is SGDLS and CDR2 is YYNGEE. The germline V and J ends were trimmed by 0 bases and 7 bases, with 10 bases remaining between them. This CDR3 reads CASSVVQGSGYTF. In DNA form, the CDR3 reads TGTGCCAGCAGCGTAGTACAGGGCAGTGGCTACACCTTC.

The V and J genes are TRBV11-2 and TRBJ2-2, with D unclear. Looked up from germline, CDR1 is SGHAT and CDR2 is FQNNGV. The CDR3 runs to 15 residues. V dropped 1 base and J dropped 1 base, with 7 bases sitting between them. The DNA for the CDR3 is TGTGCCAGCAGCTTAGTAGCCTGGAACACCGGGGAGCTGTTTTTT. The encoded protein is CASSLVAWNTGELFF.

V is TRBV7-3 and J is TRBJ1-1; D is ambiguous. V was shortened by 6 bases and J by 1 base, with 12 bases between the two germline ends. Germline lookup yields CDR1 SGHTA and CDR2 FQGTGA. This CDR3 comprises 14 residues. The CDR3 bases are TGTGCCAGCAGTGGTGGTCAACAGAACACTGAAGCTTTCTTT. Its protein is CASSGGQQNTEAFF.

The chain joins TRBV6-5 to TRBJ1-2; TRBD1 aligns across 11 bases. From germline, CDR1 is MNHEY and CDR2 SVGAGI. The CDR3 is 14 residues long. V dropped 7 bases and J dropped 3; count of bases not matched to a gene: 4. The CDR3 coding sequence is TGTGCCAGCATGGGGACAGGGGGGGACTATGGCTACACCTTC. Residues: CASMGTGGDYGYTF.

The rearrangement joins TRBV20-1 to TRBJ2-3; possible D gene TRBD2, 5 bases. Germline CDR1 and CDR2: DFQATT and SNEGSKA (reference sequence). With 3 bases removed from V and 2 bases from J, the gap between germline ends came to 15 bases. This CDR3 has 15 amino acids. The CDR3 is CSASQSADYTDTQYF. The CDR3 DNA reads as TGCAGTGCTAGTCAATCGGCAGACTACACAGATACGCAGTATTTT.

The chain has TRBV11-2 and TRBJ1-1, with D unclear. There are 13 residues in the CDR3. The germline CDR1 and CDR2 sequences are SGHAT and FQNNGV. Trimming took 1 base from V and 8 from J, leaving 11 bases between them. The CDR3 spells CASSLVSGREAFF. The DNA of the CDR3 is TGTGCCAGCAGCTTAGTCTCCGGGAGAGAAGCTTTCTTT.

The chain links TRBV11-2 to TRBJ2-1; no definite D call. Looked up from germline, CDR1 is SGHAT and CDR2 is FQNNGV. V shed 0 bases and J shed 9 bases, with 6 bases lying between them. This CDR3 contains 12 residues. The DNA of the CDR3 is TGTGCCAGCAGCTTAGATCTCCTTGAGCAGTTCTTC. This gives the protein CASSLDLLEQFF.

The genes are TRBV5-1 and TRBJ2-5, with unresolved D. CDR3 length: 14 amino acids. Germline lookup yields CDR1 SGHRS and CDR2 YFSETQ. V shed 2 bases and J shed 2 bases, with 10 bases lying between them. This chain's CDR3 is CASSLQWAQETQYF. The CDR3 nucleotides read TGCGCCAGCAGCTTACAGTGGGCTCAAGAGACCCAGTACTTC.

The chain uses TRBV5-1 and TRBJ1-2; 8 nucleotides align to TRBD1. CDR1 and CDR2 from the germline V gene are SGHRS and YFSETQ. This CDR3 has 15 amino acids. V shed 4 bases and J 8 bases; nucleotides not matched to a gene: 13. The CDR3, as DNA: TGCGCCAGCAGCCCAACGGACAGGGCGGTCGGAGGCTACACCTTC. Translated: CASSPTDRAVGGYTF.

The chain links TRBV18 to TRBJ2-1, with 7 bases lining up with TRBD2. CDR1 is KGHSH, CDR2 LQKENI, per germline. CDR3 length: 17 amino acids. The V segment lost 0 bases and the J segment 7 bases; nucleotides outside the gene matches: 12. In DNA, the CDR3 is TGTGCCAGCTCACCACCCGGGGGGACCGAGGATCATAATGAGCAGTTCTTC. As protein: CASSPPGGTEDHNEQFF.

This chain links TRBV18 with TRBJ1-2; D is uncertain. The CDR3 sequence is 14 residues long. Trimming shortened V by 1 base and J by 8 bases, and 14 bases separated the two germline ends. Germline V gives CDR1 KGHSH, CDR2 LQKENI. The CDR3 nucleotides are TGTGCCAGCTCACCACTGACTGGTGTGCGCGGCTACACCTTC. Translating gives CASSPLTGVRGYTF.

V usage is TRBV5-5 and J usage is TRBJ1-5; 9 bases match TRBD1. V dropped 1 base and J dropped 3; count of bases not matched to a gene: 11. From germline, CDR1 is SGHKS and CDR2 YYEKEE (reference sequence). CDR3 length: 18 residues. This CDR3 reads CASSLLYRDRVLNQPQHF. CDR3 coding DNA: TGTGCCAGCAGCTTGCTCTACCGGGACAGGGTGCTCAATCAGCCCCAGCATTTT.

The chain combines TRBV4-1 with TRBJ1-2, with 7 bases fitting TRBD1. With 0 bases clipped from V and 1 base from J, the junction kept 8 bases outside the gene matches. This CDR3 region has 17 residues. CDR1 and CDR2 (germline): MGHRA, YSYEKL. CDR3 DNA sequence: TGCGCCAGCAGCCAAGATGAAGGACAGGACAGTAACTATGGCTACACCTTC. The encoded protein is CASSQDEGQDSNYGYTF.

The CDR3: CASGPGGGEYEQYF. Written as DNA, the CDR3 is TGTGCCAGCGGACCTGGGGGGGGAGAATACGAGCAGTACTTC. The chain uses TRBV6-5 and TRBJ2-7; 7 nucleotides line up with TRBD2. Germline V gives CDR1 MNHEY, CDR2 SVGAGI. CDR3 size: 14 residues. Losses at the gene ends were 8 bases for V and 4 bases for J; bases not matched to a gene: 11.

The V gene is TRBV6-5, the J gene TRBJ1-5; TRBD1 might be the D (5 bases). The CDR3 contains 13 residues. Germline lookup yields CDR1 MNHEY and CDR2 SVGAGI. V was pared by 11 bases and J by 4 bases, with 15 bases between. CDR3 in amino acids: CAAKGGVNQPQHF. CDR3 DNA sequence: TGTGCCGCAAAAGGAGGGGTGAATCAGCCCCAGCATTTT.

This clone was seen more than once but under ten times. The J gene is TRBJ1-2, the V gene TRBV15; 7 bases line up with TRBD1. CDR1 LNHNV and CDR2 YYDKDF come from the germline V gene (reference sequence). Trimming took 3 bases from V and 7 from J; bases not matched to a gene: 5. CDR3 size: 13 residues. This CDR3 reads CATSSQGGSGYTF. The CDR3 coding sequence is TGTGCCACCAGCAGTCAGGGGGGTAGTGGCTACACCTTC.

The rearrangement joins TRBV6-5 to TRBJ1-5; D unresolved. This CDR3 has 12 amino acids. Between the trimmed V and J ends, which lost 5 bases and 7 bases, there was a span of 9 bases. Germline V lookup: CDR1 MNHEY, CDR2 SVGAGI. CDR3 DNA sequence: TGTGCCAGCAGTCAGTCCGGGCAGCCCCAGCATTTT. Its protein product is CASSQSGQPQHF.

This chain joins TRBV10-1 and TRBJ2-1; D unresolved. Germline CDR1 is WNHNN and CDR2 is SYGVQD (reference sequence). The ends were cut back, 0 bases at V and 8 bases at J, with 2 bases in the middle. CDR3 length equals 11 residues. The CDR3 bases are TGCGCCAGCAGTGAGTCCTATGAGCAGTTCTTC. This codes for CASSESYEQFF.